This TCR beta chain was sequenced in a study of blood T cell repertoires in COVID-19. Study-level background: Some COVID-19 samples were acute and others convalescent; all came from the United States, Italy and Spain. From T cells, B-cell-depleted T cells, or PBMCs came the material, which was cDNA or gDNA.

The V end lost 2 bases, the J end lost 8 bases, and 15 bases lay between the germline ends. The V gene's germline CDR1 is MGHDK and CDR2 SYGVNS. CDR3 length: 14 amino acids. Source study methods: Amplification of reference gene primers provided the estimated nucleated cell counts. This table comes from immunoSEQ multiplex PCR, and its TCRdb copy is limited to in-frame clones, with some not included. From that table come the V and J calls and clone size; the DNA was used to work out D and trimming. The table shows 150,000 or so clones, with about 80% occurring only once. Sequencing used peripheral blood. The V and J genes are TRBV25-1 and TRBJ1-2; D ambiguous. The receptor was derived from a woman of 80 years or more with acute or convalescent COVID-19. The CDR3 region is CASSEPGIPRGYTF. CDR3 in DNA: TGTGCCAGCAGTGAACCAGGTATCCCGAGAGGCTACACCTTC.